The 29 T cell receptor beta chains below all came from one sample that was sequenced in a study of blood T cell repertoires in COVID-19. TCRdb's copy holds only in-frame clones and misses some; the assay was immunoSEQ multiplex PCR. The repertoire includes 100,000 to 140,000 clones, 80% to 85% of them detected once, and approximately 4.5% sits in the top ten. The sample comprised peripheral blood. The receptors originated from a man in his sixties or seventies with acute or convalescent COVID-19.

V gene TRBV20-1 combines with J gene TRBJ1-5; D gene ambiguous. Germline V gives CDR1 DFQATT, CDR2 SNEGSKA (reference sequence). With 3 bases removed from V and 7 bases from J, the gap between germline ends came to 13 bases. This CDR3 comprises 13 residues. The CDR3 DNA reads TGCAGTGCTAGTATCCCTCCCGGGCAGCCCCAGCATTTT. Residues: CSASIPPGQPQHF.

The genes are TRBV2 and TRBJ2-1; no firm D call. Germline loops: CDR1 SNHLY, CDR2 FYNNEI. Trimming left V 6 bases short and J 0 bases short, with 12 bases between. The CDR3 totals 15 residues. CDR3 sequence reads: CASRRDQVSYNEQFF. The CDR3 coding sequence is TGTGCCAGCAGACGAGACCAGGTCTCCTACAATGAGCAGTTCTTC.

The chain uses TRBV2 and TRBJ2-3; 7 positions match TRBD1. The CDR3 runs to 14 residues. The V gene's germline CDR1 is SNHLY and CDR2 FYNNEI. Losses at the gene ends were 7 bases for V and 4 bases for J; bases not matched to a gene: 8. DNA of the CDR3: TGTGCCAGCACCGGGACAGCAAACGCAGATACGCAGTATTTT. This gives the protein CASTGTANADTQYF.

This chain links TRBV25-1 with TRBJ2-5; 7 bases are shared with TRBD2. V dropped 9 bases and J dropped 4; count of bases not matched to a gene: 8. The CDR3 extends over 13 amino acids. CDR1 is MGHDK, CDR2 SYGVNS, per germline. CDR3: CASLSGAGETQYF. CDR3 sequence (DNA): TGTGCCAGTCTAAGCGGGGCTGGAGAGACCCAGTACTTC.

V is TRBV9 and J is TRBJ2-2; maybe TRBD1 (6 bases). Germline assignment: CDR1 SGDLS and CDR2 YYNGEE. The V end was cut by 3 bases, the J end by 5 bases, with 14 bases between. The CDR3 spans 15 residues. For the CDR3, the DNA is TGTGCCAGCAGCGCGACCAGGGGTGGGACCGGGGAGCTGTTTTTT. This sequence encodes CASSATRGGTGELFF.

V is TRBV7-2 and J is TRBJ1-5, with D possibly matching TRBD1 (6 bases). The CDR3 totals 13 residues. V was cut by 5 bases and J by 9 bases, with 14 bases left in between. CDR1 SGHTA and CDR2 FQGNSA come from the germline V gene. The chain's CDR3 is CASSPNQGLPQHF. The CDR3 coding sequence is TGTGCCAGCAGCCCTAACCAGGGGTTGCCCCAGCATTTT.

This clone was counted a single time. The chain has TRBV12-3 or TRBV12-4 and TRBJ2-7; 9 bases map to TRBD1. The length of the CDR3 is 13 residues. The ends lost 6 bases at V and 7 bases at J; junction bases unmatched: 7. The DNA for the CDR3 is TGTGCCAGCAGGAAACCGGGACAGGGTGAGCAGTACTTC. Protein sequence: CASRKPGQGEQYF.

The rearrangement uses TRBV6-1 and TRBJ1-6, with D hard to call. Germline V gives CDR1 MNHNS, CDR2 SASEGT. The CDR3 consists of 15 residues. The germline V and J ends were trimmed by 2 bases and 9 bases, with 14 bases remaining between them. CDR3 coding DNA: TGTGCCAGCAGTGAAACAGATCCCACAAGTTCACCCCTCCACTTT. Translated, it gives CASSETDPTSSPLHF.

V is TRBV20-1 and J is TRBJ2-6; the match to TRBD1 covers 8 bases. The CDR3 is 17 amino acids. J gave up 1 base and V 3 bases, and 8 bases lay outside the gene matches. Per the germline V gene, CDR1 is DFQATT and CDR2 is SNEGSKA (reference sequence). CDR3: CSASSGTGVSGANVLTF. In nucleotides, the CDR3 is TGCAGTGCTAGTTCAGGGACAGGAGTATCTGGGGCCAACGTCCTGACTTTC.

The rearrangement joins TRBV11-3 to TRBJ2-7, with 7 bases fitting TRBD1. Trimming removed 5 bases from V and 6 bases from J; junction bases left unmatched: 7. This CDR3 has 13 residues. Germline-derived CDR1 and CDR2 are SGHNT and YENEEA. The CDR3 sequence: CASSLLAGGEQYF. CDR3 in DNA: TGTGCCAGCAGCCTTCTTGCAGGGGGCGAGCAGTACTTC. The variable domain in full, with the rest retrieved from reference TRBV11-3 and TRBJ2-7, is EAGVVQSPRYKIIEKKQPVAFWCNPISGHNTLYWYLQNLGQGPELLIRYENEEAVDDSQLPKDRFSAERLKGVDSTLKIQPAELGDSAVYLCASSLLAGGEQYFGPGTRLTVT.

The chain links TRBV5-6 to TRBJ1-4, with D unresolved. CDR3 length: 17 residues. The germline V gene encodes CDR1 SGHDT and CDR2 YYEEEE. The germline V and J ends were trimmed by 1 base and 0 bases, with 13 bases remaining between them. The CDR3: CASSLFFRVATNEKLFF. In DNA, the CDR3 is TGTGCCAGCAGCTTGTTTTTTCGGGTAGCAACTAATGAAAAACTGTTTTTT.

The chain recombines TRBV6-4 with TRBJ1-6, with 8 bases identical to TRBD1. J lost 9 bases, V lost 5 bases, and 3 bases had no gene match. This CDR3 spans 13 amino acids. Germline V lookup: CDR1 MRHNA, CDR2 SNTAGT. Here the CDR3 reads CASSPDRGSPLHF. Here the CDR3 DNA reads TGTGCCAGCAGTCCCGACAGGGGTTCACCCCTCCACTTT.

The chain recombines TRBV5-1 with TRBJ2-5; 8 bases line up with TRBD1. Per the germline V gene, CDR1 is SGHRS and CDR2 is YFSETQ. Germline trimming cut 4 bases from V and 1 base from J; bases unmatched to any gene: 3. The length of the CDR3 is 14 residues. This CDR3 reads CASSLGQGQETQYF. The CDR3, as DNA: TGCGCCAGCAGCCTCGGACAGGGCCAAGAGACCCAGTACTTC.

The CDR3 spells CSVEGTVTEAFF. The CDR3 bases are TGCAGCGTCGAGGGAACAGTTACTGAAGCTTTCTTT. V and J are TRBV29-1 and TRBJ1-1, with D hard to call. Looked up from germline, CDR1 is SQVTM and CDR2 is ANQGSEA. The CDR3 extends over 12 amino acids. With 6 bases removed from V and 5 bases from J, the gap between germline ends came to 13 bases.

This sequence joins TRBV9 and TRBJ1-2; TRBD1 agrees at 9 bases. V was clipped by 4 bases and J by 2 bases; unmatched bases: 6. The CDR3 length is 15 residues. Germline V CDR1 and CDR2: SGDLS, YYNGEE. CDR3 sequence reads: CASSSGQGGNYGYTF. CDR3 bases: TGTGCCAGCAGCTCGGGACAGGGAGGGAACTATGGCTACACCTTC.

V usage is TRBV18 and J usage is TRBJ1-6; perhaps TRBD1 as D (6 bases). Germline CDR1 reads KGHSH; CDR2 reads LQKENI. V shed 4 bases and J shed 4 bases, with 11 bases lying between them. The CDR3 has 15 residues. CDR3 sequence (DNA): TGTGCCAGCTCACTCGAACAGGGTTATAATTCACCCCTCCACTTT. This translates into CASSLEQGYNSPLHF.

This chain connects TRBV4-1 to TRBJ2-5, with TRBD2 identical over 9 bases. V was pared by 4 bases and J by 0 bases, with 6 bases of the junction left unmatched. The CDR3 extends over 16 amino acids. Germline V CDR1 and CDR2: MGHRA, YSYEKL. CDR3 region: CASSRGASGDQETQYF. The CDR3 DNA reads as TGCGCCAGCAGCCGTGGAGCTAGCGGGGACCAAGAGACCCAGTACTTC.

The rearrangement uses TRBV5-1 and TRBJ1-1; unclear D gene. The CDR3 covers 14 residues. The germline V gene encodes CDR1 SGHRS and CDR2 YFSETQ. The V end was cut by 2 bases, the J end by 1 base, with 9 bases between. The CDR3 region is CASSLVLENTEAFF. DNA of the CDR3: TGCGCCAGCAGCTTAGTCCTAGAGAACACTGAAGCTTTCTTT.

V and J are TRBV25-1 and TRBJ1-6, with D hard to call. Trimming shortened V by 2 bases and J by 8 bases, and 10 bases separated the two germline ends. Looked up from germline, CDR1 is MGHDK and CDR2 is SYGVNS. This CDR3 comprises 14 residues. The CDR3 DNA follows: TGTGCCAGCAGTGAAGTTGATGCGTATTCACCCCTCCACTTT. This gives the protein CASSEVDAYSPLHF.

The chain employs TRBV7-6 and TRBJ2-7; D unclear. V dropped 3 bases and J dropped 3 bases, with 3 bases sitting between them. This CDR3 region has 11 residues. Germline CDR1 is SGHVS and CDR2 is FNYEAQ. The chain's CDR3 is CASSFNYEQYF. In nucleotides, the CDR3 is TGTGCCAGCAGCTTTAACTACGAGCAGTACTTC.

This clone was picked up a small number of times. This chain links TRBV2 with TRBJ1-5, with D possibly TRBD1 on 5 matching bases. Germline V CDR1 and CDR2: SNHLY, FYNNEI. The CDR3 sequence is 14 residues long. This CDR3 is CAGRGGSAGQPQHF. CDR3 nucleotide sequence: TGTGCTGGGAGGGGCGGAAGCGCGGGTCAGCCCCAGCATTTT.

This clone was picked up one time. The chain links TRBV27 to TRBJ2-7; D not resolved. Trimming shortened V by 1 base and J by 6 bases, and 4 bases separated the two germline ends. This CDR3 contains 11 residues. Per the germline V gene, CDR1 is MNHEY and CDR2 is SMNVEV (reference sequence). DNA for the CDR3: TGTGCCAGCAGTTTATTCGGCGAGCAGTACTTC. This encodes CASSLFGEQYF.

V gene TRBV25-1 combines with J gene TRBJ1-5; the D gene is possibly TRBD1 (5 bases). This CDR3 is built from 14 residues. The germline V gene encodes CDR1 MGHDK and CDR2 SYGVNS. V lost 4 bases and J 2 bases, leaving 9 bases between the germline ends. CDR3 loop: CASSGQGGNQPQHF. In nucleotides, the CDR3 is TGTGCCAGCAGTGGCCAGGGCGGCAATCAGCCCCAGCATTTT.

This chain links TRBV7-9 with TRBJ2-4; D gene unclear. The CDR3 length is 16 residues. Trimming took 4 bases from V and 2 from J, leaving 15 bases between them. Per the germline V gene, CDR1 is SEHNR and CDR2 is FQNEAQ (reference sequence). As DNA, the CDR3 is TGTGCCAGCAGCTCACCGTCCGGTGTGTCCAAAAACATTCAGTACTTC. Translation gives CASSSPSGVSKNIQYF.

This rearrangement joins TRBV29-1 to TRBJ1-2; no firm D call. This CDR3 is 12 amino acids long. Looked up from germline, CDR1 is SQVTM and CDR2 is ANQGSEA. V dropped 1 base and J dropped 4 bases, with 7 bases sitting between them. CDR3 loop: CSVEAGAYGYTF. In DNA form, the CDR3 reads TGCAGCGTTGAAGCCGGAGCCTATGGCTACACCTTC.

The J gene is TRBJ1-2, the V gene TRBV6-5, with a weak D call TRBD1 (6 bases). The germline gives CDR1 MNHEY, CDR2 SVGAGI. The CDR3 is 13 residues long. Trimming took 2 bases from V and 7 from J, leaving 11 bases between them. CDR3: CASSYGQRRGYTF. The CDR3 DNA is TGTGCCAGCAGTTACGGACAGCGTCGTGGCTACACCTTC.

The gene calls are TRBV9 and TRBJ2-1, with 8 bases matching TRBD1. Per the germline V gene, CDR1 is SGDLS and CDR2 is YYNGEE. V shed 0 bases, J shed 6 bases, and the junction held 5 bases outside the gene matches. There are 15 residues in the CDR3. The CDR3 region is CASSVAGGVGNEQFF. The CDR3 DNA reads TGTGCCAGCAGCGTAGCAGGGGGCGTTGGCAATGAGCAGTTCTTC. Full variable domain (rest looked up from reference TRBV9 and TRBJ2-1): DSGVTQTPKHLITATGQRVTLRCSPRSGDLSVYWYQQSLDQGLQFLIQYYNGEERAKGNILERFSAQQFPDLHSELNLSSLELGDSALYFCASSVAGGVGNEQFFGPGTRLTVL.

The gene calls are TRBV5-1 and TRBJ1-4; D unresolved. The CDR3 has 12 amino acids. Germline values: CDR1 SGHRS, CDR2 YFSETQ. V lost 0 bases, J lost 12 bases, and 9 bases lay in between. CDR3 nucleotides: TGCGCCAGCAGCTTGGTGGGGAGACAACTGTTTTTT. Amino acid sequence: CASSLVGRQLFF.

The chain couples TRBV5-6 to TRBJ1-2; weak D call: TRBD1 (5 bases). The germline CDR1 and CDR2 sequences are SGHDT and YYEEEE. Trimming took 2 bases from V and 1 from J, leaving 18 bases between them. This CDR3 contains 17 residues. CDR3 residues: CASSFNAQGSSNYGYTF. The CDR3 DNA reads TGTGCCAGCAGCTTTAACGCCCAGGGCAGCAGTAACTATGGCTACACCTTC. The full variable domain, rest sourced from reference TRBV5-6 and TRBJ1-2, is DAGVTQSPTHLIKTRGQQVTLRCSPKSGHDTVSWYQQALGQGPQFIFQYYEEEERQRGNFPDRFSGHQFPNYSSELNVNALLLGDSALYLCASSFNAQGSSNYGYTFGSGTRLTVV.